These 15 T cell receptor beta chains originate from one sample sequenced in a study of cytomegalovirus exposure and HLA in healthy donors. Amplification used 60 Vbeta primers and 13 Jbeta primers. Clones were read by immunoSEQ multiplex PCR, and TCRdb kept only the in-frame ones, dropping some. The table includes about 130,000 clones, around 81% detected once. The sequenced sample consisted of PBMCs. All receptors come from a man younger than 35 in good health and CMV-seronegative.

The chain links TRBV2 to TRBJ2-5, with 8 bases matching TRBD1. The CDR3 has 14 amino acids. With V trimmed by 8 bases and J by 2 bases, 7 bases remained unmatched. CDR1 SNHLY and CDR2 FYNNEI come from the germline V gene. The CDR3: CASGKDRAQETQYF. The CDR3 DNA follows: TGTGCCAGCGGGAAGGACAGGGCGCAAGAGACCCAGTACTTC.

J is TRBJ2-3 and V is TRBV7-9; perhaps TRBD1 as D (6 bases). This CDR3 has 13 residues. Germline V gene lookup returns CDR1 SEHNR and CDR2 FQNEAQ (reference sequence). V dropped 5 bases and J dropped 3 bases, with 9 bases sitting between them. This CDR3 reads CASSLTGTDTQYF. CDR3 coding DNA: TGTGCCAGCAGCCTCACAGGGACAGATACGCAGTATTTT.

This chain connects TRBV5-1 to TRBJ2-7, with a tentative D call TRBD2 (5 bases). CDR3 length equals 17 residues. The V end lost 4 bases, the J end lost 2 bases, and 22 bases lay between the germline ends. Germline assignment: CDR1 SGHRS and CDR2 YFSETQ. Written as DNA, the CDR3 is TGCGCCAGCAGCGGATCACCTCCTGGGAGCGGTCCCTACGAGCAGTACTTC. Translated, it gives CASSGSPPGSGPYEQYF. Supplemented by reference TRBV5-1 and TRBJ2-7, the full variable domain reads KAGVTQTPRYLIKTRGQQVTLSCSPISGHRSVSWYQQTPGQGLQFLFEYFSETQRNKGNFPGRFSGRQFSNSRSEMNVSTLELGDSALYLCASSGSPPGSGPYEQYFGPGTRLTVT.

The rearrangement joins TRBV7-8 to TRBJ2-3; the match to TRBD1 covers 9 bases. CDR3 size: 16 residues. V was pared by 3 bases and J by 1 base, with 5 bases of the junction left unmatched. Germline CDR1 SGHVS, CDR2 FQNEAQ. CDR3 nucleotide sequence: TGTGCCAGCAGCTTTAGGACAGGGGCCCGCACAGATACGCAGTATTTT. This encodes CASSFRTGARTDTQYF.

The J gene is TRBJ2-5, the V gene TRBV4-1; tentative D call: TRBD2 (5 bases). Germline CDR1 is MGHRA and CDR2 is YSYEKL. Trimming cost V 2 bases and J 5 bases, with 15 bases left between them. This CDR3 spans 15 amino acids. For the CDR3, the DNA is TGCGCCAGCAGCCAAAGTGTATCGGGGTGGGAGACCCAGTACTTC. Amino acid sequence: CASSQSVSGWETQYF.

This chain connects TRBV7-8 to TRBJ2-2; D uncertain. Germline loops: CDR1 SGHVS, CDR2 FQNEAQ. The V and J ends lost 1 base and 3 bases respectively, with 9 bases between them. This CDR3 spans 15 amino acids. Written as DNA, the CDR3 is TGTGCCAGCAGCTTAGTATTAGTGGACACCGGGGAGCTGTTTTTT. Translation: CASSLVLVDTGELFF.

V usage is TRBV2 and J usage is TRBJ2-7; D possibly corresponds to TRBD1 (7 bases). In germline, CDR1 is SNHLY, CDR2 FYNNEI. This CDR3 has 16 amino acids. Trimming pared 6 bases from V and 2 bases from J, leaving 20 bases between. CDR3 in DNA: TGTGCCAGCAGGCCTAAAGGAGGGACAGATACCTACGAGCAGTACTTC. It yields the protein CASRPKGGTDTYEQYF. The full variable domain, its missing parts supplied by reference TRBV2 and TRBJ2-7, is EPEVTQTPSHQVTQMGQEVILRCVPISNHLYFYWYRQILGQKVEFLVSFYNNEISEKSEIFDDQFSVERPDGSNFTLKIRSTKLEDSAMYFCASRPKGGTDTYEQYFGPGTRLTVT.

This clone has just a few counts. CDR3 bases: TGTGCCAGCAGTCCCGACAGGTTCTATGGCTACACCTTC. Translated, it gives CASSPDRFYGYTF. This rearrangement joins TRBV28 to TRBJ1-2; perhaps TRBD1 as D (6 bases). The V end lost 5 bases, the J end lost 4 bases, and 11 bases lay between the germline ends. This CDR3 comprises 13 residues. Germline-derived CDR1 and CDR2 are MDHEN and SYDVKM.

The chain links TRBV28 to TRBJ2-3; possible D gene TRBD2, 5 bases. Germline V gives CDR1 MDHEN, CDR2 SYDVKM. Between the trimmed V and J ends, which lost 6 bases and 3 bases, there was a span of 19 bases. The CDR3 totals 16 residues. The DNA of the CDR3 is TGTGCCAGCAGCCCACACCCATTAGCGCAGACAGATACGCAGTATTTT. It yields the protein CASSPHPLAQTDTQYF.

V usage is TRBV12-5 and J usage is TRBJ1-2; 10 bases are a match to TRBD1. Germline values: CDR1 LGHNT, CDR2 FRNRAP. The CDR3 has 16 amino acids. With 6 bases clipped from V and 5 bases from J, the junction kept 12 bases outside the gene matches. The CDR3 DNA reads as TGTGCTAGTGGCCCGCCCGGGACAGGGGTGGAGTATGGCTACACCTTC. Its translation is CASGPPGTGVEYGYTF. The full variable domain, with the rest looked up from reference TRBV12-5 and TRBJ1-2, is DARVTQTPRHKVTEMGQEVTMRCQPILGHNTVFWYRQTMMQGLELLAYFRNRAPLDDSGMPKDRFSAEMPDATLATLKIQPSEPRDSAVYFCASGPPGTGVEYGYTFGSGTRLTVV.

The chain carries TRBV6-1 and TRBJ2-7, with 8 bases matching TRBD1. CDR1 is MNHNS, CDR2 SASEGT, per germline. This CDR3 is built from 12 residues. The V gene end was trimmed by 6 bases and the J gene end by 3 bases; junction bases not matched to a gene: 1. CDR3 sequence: CASRDRDYEQYF. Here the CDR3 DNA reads TGTGCCAGCAGGGACAGGGACTACGAGCAGTACTTC.

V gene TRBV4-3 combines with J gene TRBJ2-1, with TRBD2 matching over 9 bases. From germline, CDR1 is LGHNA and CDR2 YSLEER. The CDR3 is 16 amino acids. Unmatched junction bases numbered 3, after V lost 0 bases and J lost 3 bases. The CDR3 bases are TGCGCCAGCAGCCAAGATGCGGGGGGGCGCTACAATGAGCAGTTCTTC. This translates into CASSQDAGGRYNEQFF.

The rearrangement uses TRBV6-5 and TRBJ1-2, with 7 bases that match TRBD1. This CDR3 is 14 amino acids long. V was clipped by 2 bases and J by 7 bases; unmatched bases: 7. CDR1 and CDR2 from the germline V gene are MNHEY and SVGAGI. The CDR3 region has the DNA TGTGCCAGCAGTTACACAAATACAGGGGTTGGCTACACCTTC. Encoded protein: CASSYTNTGVGYTF.

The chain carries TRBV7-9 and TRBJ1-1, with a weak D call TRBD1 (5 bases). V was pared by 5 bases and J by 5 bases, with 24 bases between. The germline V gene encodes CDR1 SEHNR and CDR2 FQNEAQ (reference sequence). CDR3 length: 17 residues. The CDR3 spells CASSRGAGWGSKTEAFF. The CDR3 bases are TGTGCCAGCAGCCGCGGGGCGGGGTGGGGGTCGAAGACTGAAGCTTTCTTT.

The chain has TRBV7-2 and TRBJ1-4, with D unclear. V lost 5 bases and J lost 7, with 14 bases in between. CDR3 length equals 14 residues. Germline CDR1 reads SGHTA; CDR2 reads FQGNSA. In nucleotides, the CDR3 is TGTGCCAGCAGCGAACGGGAGGTTACTGAAAAACTGTTTTTT. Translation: CASSEREVTEKLFF.